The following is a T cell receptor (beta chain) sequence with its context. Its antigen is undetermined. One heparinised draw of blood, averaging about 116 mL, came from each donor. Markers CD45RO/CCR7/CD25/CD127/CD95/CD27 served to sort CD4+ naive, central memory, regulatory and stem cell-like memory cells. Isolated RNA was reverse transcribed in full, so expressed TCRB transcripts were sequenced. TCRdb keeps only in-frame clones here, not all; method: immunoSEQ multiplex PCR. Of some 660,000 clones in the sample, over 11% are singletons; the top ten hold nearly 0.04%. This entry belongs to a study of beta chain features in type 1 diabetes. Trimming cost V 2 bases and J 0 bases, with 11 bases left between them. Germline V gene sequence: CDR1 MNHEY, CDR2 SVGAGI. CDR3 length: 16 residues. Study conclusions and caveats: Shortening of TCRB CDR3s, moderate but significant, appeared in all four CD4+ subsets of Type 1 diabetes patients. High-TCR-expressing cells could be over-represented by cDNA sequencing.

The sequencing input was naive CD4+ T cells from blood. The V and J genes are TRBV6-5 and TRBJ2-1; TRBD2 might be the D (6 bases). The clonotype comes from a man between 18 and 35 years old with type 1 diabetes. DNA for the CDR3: TGTGCCAGCAGTTACCAACTAGCATCCTCCTACAATGAGCAGTTCTTC. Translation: CASSYQLASSYNEQFF.